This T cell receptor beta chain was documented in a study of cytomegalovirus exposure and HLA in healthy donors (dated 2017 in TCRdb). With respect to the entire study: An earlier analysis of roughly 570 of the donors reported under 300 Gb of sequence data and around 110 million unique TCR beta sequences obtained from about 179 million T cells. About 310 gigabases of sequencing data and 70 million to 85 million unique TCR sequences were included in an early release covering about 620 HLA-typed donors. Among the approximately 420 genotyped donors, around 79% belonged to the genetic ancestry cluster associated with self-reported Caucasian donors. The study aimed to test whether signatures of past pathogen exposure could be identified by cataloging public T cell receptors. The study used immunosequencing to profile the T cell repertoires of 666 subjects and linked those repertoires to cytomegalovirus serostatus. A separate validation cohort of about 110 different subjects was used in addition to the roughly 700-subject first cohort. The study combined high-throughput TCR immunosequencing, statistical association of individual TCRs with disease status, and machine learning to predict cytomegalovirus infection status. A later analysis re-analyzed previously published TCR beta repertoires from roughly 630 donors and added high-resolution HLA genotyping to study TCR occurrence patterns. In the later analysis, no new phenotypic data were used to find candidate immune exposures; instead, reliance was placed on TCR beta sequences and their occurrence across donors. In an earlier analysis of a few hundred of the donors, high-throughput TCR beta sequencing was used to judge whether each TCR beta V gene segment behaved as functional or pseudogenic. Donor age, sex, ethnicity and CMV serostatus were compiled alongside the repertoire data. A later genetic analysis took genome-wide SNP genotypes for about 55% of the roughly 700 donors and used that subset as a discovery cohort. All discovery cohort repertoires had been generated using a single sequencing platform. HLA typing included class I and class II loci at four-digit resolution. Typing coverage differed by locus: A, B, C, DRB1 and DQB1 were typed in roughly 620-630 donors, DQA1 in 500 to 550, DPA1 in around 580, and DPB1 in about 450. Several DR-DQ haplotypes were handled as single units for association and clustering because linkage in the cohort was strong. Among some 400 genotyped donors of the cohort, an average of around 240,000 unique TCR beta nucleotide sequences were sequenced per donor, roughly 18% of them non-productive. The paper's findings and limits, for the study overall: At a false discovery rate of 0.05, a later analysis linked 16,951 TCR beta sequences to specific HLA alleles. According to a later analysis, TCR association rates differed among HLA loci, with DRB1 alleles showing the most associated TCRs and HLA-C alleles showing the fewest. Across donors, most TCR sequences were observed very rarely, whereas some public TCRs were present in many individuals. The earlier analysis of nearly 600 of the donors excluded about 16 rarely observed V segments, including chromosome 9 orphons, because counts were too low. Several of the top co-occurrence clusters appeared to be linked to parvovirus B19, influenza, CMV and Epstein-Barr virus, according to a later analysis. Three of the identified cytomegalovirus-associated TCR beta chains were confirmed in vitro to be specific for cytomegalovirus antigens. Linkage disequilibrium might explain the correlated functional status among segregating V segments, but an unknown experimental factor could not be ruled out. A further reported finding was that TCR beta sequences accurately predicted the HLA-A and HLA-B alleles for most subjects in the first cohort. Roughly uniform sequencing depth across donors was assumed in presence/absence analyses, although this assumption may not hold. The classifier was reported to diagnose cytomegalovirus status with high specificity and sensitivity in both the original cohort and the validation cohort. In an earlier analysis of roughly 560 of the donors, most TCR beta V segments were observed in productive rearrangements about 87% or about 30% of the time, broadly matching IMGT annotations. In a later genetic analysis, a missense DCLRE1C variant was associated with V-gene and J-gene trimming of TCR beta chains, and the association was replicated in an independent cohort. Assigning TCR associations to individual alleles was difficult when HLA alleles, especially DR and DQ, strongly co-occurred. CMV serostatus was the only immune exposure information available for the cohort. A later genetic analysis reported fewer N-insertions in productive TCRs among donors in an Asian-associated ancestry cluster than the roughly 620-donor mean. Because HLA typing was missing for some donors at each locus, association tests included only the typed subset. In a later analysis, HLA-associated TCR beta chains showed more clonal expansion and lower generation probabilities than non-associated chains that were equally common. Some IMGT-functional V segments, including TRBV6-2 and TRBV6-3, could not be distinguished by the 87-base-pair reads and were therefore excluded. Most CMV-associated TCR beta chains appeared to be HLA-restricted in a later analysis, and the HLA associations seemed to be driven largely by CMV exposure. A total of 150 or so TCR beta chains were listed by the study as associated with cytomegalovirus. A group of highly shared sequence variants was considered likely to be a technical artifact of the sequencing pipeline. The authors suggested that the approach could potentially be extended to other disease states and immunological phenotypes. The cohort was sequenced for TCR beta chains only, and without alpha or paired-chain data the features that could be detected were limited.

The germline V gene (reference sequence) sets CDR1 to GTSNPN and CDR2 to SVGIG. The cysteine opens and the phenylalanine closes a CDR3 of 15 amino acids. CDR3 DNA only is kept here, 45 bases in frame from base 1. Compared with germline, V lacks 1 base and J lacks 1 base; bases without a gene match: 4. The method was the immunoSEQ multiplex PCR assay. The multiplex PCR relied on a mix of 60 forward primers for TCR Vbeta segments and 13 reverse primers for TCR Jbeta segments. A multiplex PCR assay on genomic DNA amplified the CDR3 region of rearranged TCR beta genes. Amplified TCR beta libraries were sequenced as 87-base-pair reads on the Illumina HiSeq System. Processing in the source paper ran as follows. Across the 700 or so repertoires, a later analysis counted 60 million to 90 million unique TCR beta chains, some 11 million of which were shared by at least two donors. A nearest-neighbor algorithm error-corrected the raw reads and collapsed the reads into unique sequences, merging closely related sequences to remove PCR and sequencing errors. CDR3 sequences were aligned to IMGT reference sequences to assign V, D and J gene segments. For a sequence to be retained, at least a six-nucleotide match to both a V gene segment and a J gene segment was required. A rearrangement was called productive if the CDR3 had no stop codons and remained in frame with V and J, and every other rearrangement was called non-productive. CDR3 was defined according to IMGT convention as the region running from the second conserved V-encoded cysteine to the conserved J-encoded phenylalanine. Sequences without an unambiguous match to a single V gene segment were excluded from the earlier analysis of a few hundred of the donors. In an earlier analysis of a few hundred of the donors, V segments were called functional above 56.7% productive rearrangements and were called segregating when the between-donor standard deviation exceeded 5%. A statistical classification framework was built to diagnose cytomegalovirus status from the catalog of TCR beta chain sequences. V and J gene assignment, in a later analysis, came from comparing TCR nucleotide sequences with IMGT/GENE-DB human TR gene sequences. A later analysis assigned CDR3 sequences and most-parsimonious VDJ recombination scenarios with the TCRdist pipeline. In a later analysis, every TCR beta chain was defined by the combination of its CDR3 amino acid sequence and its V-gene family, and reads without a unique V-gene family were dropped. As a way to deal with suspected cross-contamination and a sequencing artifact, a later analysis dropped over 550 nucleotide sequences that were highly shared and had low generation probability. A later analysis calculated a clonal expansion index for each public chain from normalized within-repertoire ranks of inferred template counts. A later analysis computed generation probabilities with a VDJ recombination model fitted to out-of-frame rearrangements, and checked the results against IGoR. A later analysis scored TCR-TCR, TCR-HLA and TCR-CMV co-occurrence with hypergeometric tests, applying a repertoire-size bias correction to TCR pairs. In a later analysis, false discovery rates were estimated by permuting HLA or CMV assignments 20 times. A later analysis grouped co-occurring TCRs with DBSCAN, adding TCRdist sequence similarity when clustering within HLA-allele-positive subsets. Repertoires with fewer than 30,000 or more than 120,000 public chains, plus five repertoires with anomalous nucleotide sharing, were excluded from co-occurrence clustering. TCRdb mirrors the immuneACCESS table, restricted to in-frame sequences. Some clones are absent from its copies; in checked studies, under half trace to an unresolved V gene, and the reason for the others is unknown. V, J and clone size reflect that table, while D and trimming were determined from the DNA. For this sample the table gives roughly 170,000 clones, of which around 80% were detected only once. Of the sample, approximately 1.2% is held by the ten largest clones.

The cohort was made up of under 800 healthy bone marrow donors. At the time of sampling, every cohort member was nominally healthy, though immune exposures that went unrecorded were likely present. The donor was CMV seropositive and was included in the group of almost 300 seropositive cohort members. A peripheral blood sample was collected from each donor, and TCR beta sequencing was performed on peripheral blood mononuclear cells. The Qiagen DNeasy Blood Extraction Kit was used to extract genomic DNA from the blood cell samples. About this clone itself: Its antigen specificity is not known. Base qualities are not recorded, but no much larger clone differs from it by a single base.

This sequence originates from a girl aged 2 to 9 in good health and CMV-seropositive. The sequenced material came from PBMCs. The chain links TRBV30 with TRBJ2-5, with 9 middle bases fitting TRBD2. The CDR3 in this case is CAWSGLAAFQETQYF. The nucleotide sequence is TGTGCCTGGAGTGGACTAGCGGCCTTCCAAGAGACCCAGTACTTC.